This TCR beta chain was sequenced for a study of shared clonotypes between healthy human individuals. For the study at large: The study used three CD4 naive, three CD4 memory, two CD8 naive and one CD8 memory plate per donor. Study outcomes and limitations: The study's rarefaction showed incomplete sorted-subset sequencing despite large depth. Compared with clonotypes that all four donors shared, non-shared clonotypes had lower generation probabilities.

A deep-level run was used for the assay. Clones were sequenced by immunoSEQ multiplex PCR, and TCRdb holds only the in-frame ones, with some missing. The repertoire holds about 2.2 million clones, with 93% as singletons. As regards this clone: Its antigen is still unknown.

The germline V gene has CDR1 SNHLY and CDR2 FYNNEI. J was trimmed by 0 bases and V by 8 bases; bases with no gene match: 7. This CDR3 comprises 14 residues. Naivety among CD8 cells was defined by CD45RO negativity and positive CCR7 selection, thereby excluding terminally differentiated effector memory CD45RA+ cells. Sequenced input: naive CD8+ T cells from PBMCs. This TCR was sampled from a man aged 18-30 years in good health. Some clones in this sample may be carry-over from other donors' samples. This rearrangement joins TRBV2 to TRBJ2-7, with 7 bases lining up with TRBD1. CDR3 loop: CASGWDSLSYEQYF. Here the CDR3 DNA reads TGTGCCAGCGGATGGGACAGCCTCTCCTACGAGCAGTACTTC. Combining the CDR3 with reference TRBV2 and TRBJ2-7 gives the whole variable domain EPEVTQTPSHQVTQMGQEVILRCVPISNHLYFYWYRQILGQKVEFLVSFYNNEISEKSEIFDDQFSVERPDGSNFTLKIRSTKLEDSAMYFCASGWDSLSYEQYFGPGTRLTVT.